Presented here are 26 T cell receptor beta chains from one specimen sequenced in a study of blood T cell repertoires in COVID-19. Sequencing used immunoSEQ multiplex PCR; TCRdb keeps in-frame clones, though not all of them. The data contain around 60,000 clones, roughly 79% of them singletons. Input material: peripheral blood. The receptors derive from a woman older than 75 with active or convalescent COVID-19.

This clone was detected only a few times. This chain connects TRBV7-2 to TRBJ2-7; 9 bases agree with TRBD1. Germline V gives CDR1 SGHTA, CDR2 FQGNSA. The CDR3 runs 14 residues. Trimming removed 5 bases from V and 6 bases from J; junction bases left unmatched: 8. CDR3 region: CASSEGQGEVEQYF. Here the CDR3 DNA reads TGTGCCAGCAGCGAGGGACAGGGTGAGGTCGAGCAGTACTTC.

V gene TRBV29-1 combines with J gene TRBJ1-4; D gene unclear. This CDR3 comprises 12 residues. Germline values: CDR1 SQVTM, CDR2 ANQGSEA. The V end was cut by 4 bases, the J end by 8 bases, with 11 bases between. The CDR3 spells CSVAFVGEKLFF. CDR3 coding DNA: TGCAGCGTTGCTTTCGTTGGCGAAAAACTGTTTTTT.

The J gene is TRBJ1-3, the V gene TRBV29-1; TRBD1 is a possible D gene (5 bases). This CDR3 spans 14 amino acids. V was cut by 6 bases and J by 3 bases, with 15 bases left in between. CDR1 SQVTM and CDR2 ANQGSEA come from the germline V gene. CDR3 bases: TGCAGCGTCGCCAAGCGGGGCGATGGAAACACCATATATTTT. Translating it yields CSVAKRGDGNTIYF.

V gene TRBV7-2 combines with J gene TRBJ2-3; tentative D call: TRBD1 (5 bases). The V end lost 4 bases, the J end lost 0 bases, and 14 bases lay between the germline ends. This CDR3 is 16 amino acids long. The V gene's germline CDR1 is SGHTA and CDR2 FQGNSA. The CDR3 DNA is TGTGCCAGCAGCTATAATGGACAAATAAGCACAGATACGCAGTATTTT. Translated: CASSYNGQISTDTQYF.

The chain has TRBV2 and TRBJ1-6, with 9 bases that match TRBD1. The CDR3 contains 14 residues. V lost 5 bases to trimming and J lost 9 bases; unmatched junction nucleotides: 5. Germline values: CDR1 SNHLY, CDR2 FYNNEI. CDR3 amino acids: CASSRDRESSPLHF. Written as DNA, the CDR3 is TGTGCCAGCAGTCGGGACAGGGAATCTTCACCCCTCCACTTT.

This sequence joins TRBV5-5 and TRBJ2-7; TRBD1 agrees at 7 bases. This CDR3 contains 15 residues. Germline V gene data show CDR1 as SGHKS and CDR2 as YYEKEE (reference sequence). V trimming: 4 bases; J trimming: 0 bases; junction bases outside the gene matches: 7. CDR3 amino acids: CASSPRQGLSYEQYF. The CDR3 DNA sequence: TGTGCCAGCAGCCCTAGACAGGGCCTCTCCTACGAGCAGTACTTC.

The chain has TRBV24-1 and TRBJ1-1, with D possibly matching TRBD1 (6 bases). Germline V CDR1 and CDR2: KGHDR, SFDVKD. Deletions cut 7 bases from V and 1 base from J, with 9 bases between. The CDR3 loop spans 13 amino acids. DNA of the CDR3: TGTGCCACCAGCTACAGGGAGAACACTGAAGCTTTCTTT. Its protein is CATSYRENTEAFF.

This clone appeared a few times. V gene TRBV2 combines with J gene TRBJ1-1, with 8 bases that match TRBD1. The CDR3 spans 14 residues. V lost 6 bases to trimming and J lost 6 bases; unmatched junction nucleotides: 9. Germline V CDR1 and CDR2: SNHLY, FYNNEI. The CDR3 sequence is CASRGQVFAPEAFF. The CDR3 DNA sequence: TGTGCCAGCAGGGGACAGGTGTTCGCGCCTGAAGCTTTCTTT.

This chain connects TRBV7-2 to TRBJ1-6; tentatively, D is TRBD1 (6 bases). The CDR3 contains 16 residues. CDR1 is SGHTA, CDR2 FQGNSA, per germline. Trimming pared 2 bases from V and 7 bases from J, leaving 15 bases between. The CDR3 DNA reads as TGTGCCAGCAGCTTATCAGGGACACCGGGGAATTCACCCCTCCACTTT. Translated: CASSLSGTPGNSPLHF.

This sequence joins TRBV5-1 and TRBJ2-7; tentatively, D is TRBD2 (6 bases). From germline, CDR1 is SGHRS and CDR2 YFSETQ. V gave up 0 bases and J gave up 2 bases, with 12 bases separating them. The CDR3 covers 15 residues. The CDR3 is CASSLEGGGPYEQYF. CDR3 coding DNA: TGCGCCAGCAGCTTGGAGGGTGGAGGGCCCTACGAGCAGTACTTC.

V usage is TRBV3-1 (or the pseudogene TRBV3-2) and J usage is TRBJ2-3; 10 bases agree with TRBD2. The CDR3 length is 16 residues. From germline, CDR1 is LGHDT and CDR2 YNNKEL (reference sequence). Trimming at V came to 5 bases and at J to 1 base, leaving 6 bases not matched to a gene. The DNA for the CDR3 is TGTGCCAGCAGCTACGAGCGGGGGGGCCGCACAGATACGCAGTATTTT. Its protein product is CASSYERGGRTDTQYF.

The V call is TRBV9, the J call TRBJ2-7; TRBD1 might be the D (6 bases). The length of the CDR3 is 15 residues. V shed 4 bases and J shed 2 bases, with 16 bases lying between them. Germline CDR1 is SGDLS and CDR2 is YYNGEE. The CDR3: CASSPRTVGTYEQYF. In DNA form, the CDR3 reads TGTGCCAGCAGCCCCAGGACAGTCGGTACCTACGAGCAGTACTTC. Filled out from reference TRBV9 and TRBJ2-7, the complete variable domain reads DSGVTQTPKHLITATGQRVTLRCSPRSGDLSVYWYQQSLDQGLQFLIQYYNGEERAKGNILERFSAQQFPDLHSELNLSSLELGDSALYFCASSPRTVGTYEQYFGPGTRLTVT.

V gene TRBV6-6 combines with J gene TRBJ1-2; D gene uncertain. Trimming left V 4 bases short and J 2 bases short, with 11 bases between. The germline V gene encodes CDR1 MNHNY and CDR2 SVGAGI (reference sequence). This CDR3 comprises 14 residues. The CDR3, as DNA: TGTGCCAGCAGTTCCTCGCCGAGGAACTATGGCTACACCTTC. This translates into CASSSSPRNYGYTF.

This clone appeared a few times. The gene calls are TRBV6-5 and TRBJ1-2, with D possibly TRBD1 on 6 matching bases. Germline V gene sequence: CDR1 MNHEY, CDR2 SVGAGI. V lost 4 bases and J lost 9, with 15 bases in between. The CDR3 loop spans 13 amino acids. CDR3 residues: CASSSPRDTCYTF. As DNA, the CDR3 is TGTGCCAGCAGTTCCCCTCGGGACACATGCTACACCTTC.

The gene calls are TRBV6-6 and TRBJ1-2; maybe TRBD1 (6 bases). Germline CDR1 is MNHNY and CDR2 is SVGAGI (reference sequence). V lost 5 bases and J lost 1, with 11 bases in between. The CDR3 runs to 14 residues. CDR3 nucleotide sequence: TGTGCCAGCAGTAGTACAGGGAGTAACTATGGCTACACCTTC. Its translation: CASSSTGSNYGYTF.

The chain carries TRBV19 and TRBJ2-7; TRBD1 agrees at 9 bases. Trimming cost V 5 bases and J 3 bases; bases outside gene matches: 2. Germline CDR1 reads LNHDA; CDR2 reads SQIVND (reference sequence). The CDR3 sequence is 13 residues long. CDR3 residues: CASSETGGYEQYF. The CDR3, as DNA: TGTGCCAGTAGTGAGACAGGGGGCTACGAGCAGTACTTC.

For this clone: A read error may account for a junction end that differs from germline. V and J are TRBV7-9 and TRBJ2-5, with D maybe TRBD2 (7 bases). The CDR3 runs 18 residues. Germline V CDR1 and CDR2: SEHNR, FQNEAQ (reference sequence). The CDR3 protein is CPSWGPRGAPRHGETQYF. CDR3 nucleotide sequence: TGTCCCAGCTGGGGGCCTCGGGGGGCCCCCCGCCACGGAGAGACCCAGTACTTC.

The CDR3 bases are TGTGCCAGCAGTTCCGCACTATCATTTGACTACAATGAGCAGTTCTTC. Amino acid sequence: CASSSALSFDYNEQFF. The chain uses TRBV27 and TRBJ2-1; D remains unclear. The V gene lost 4 bases and the J gene lost 3 bases, with 16 bases spanning the gap. The CDR3 totals 16 residues. CDR1 is MNHEY, CDR2 SMNVEV, per germline (reference sequence).

The rearrangement links TRBV19 to TRBJ2-6, with 9 positions matching TRBD1. CDR3 length equals 20 residues. The germline gives CDR1 LNHDA, CDR2 SQIVND (reference sequence). J lost 0 bases, V lost 3 bases, and 12 bases had no gene match. CDR3 residues: CASSISPGQGRSSGANVLTF. As DNA, the CDR3 is TGTGCCAGTAGTATCTCCCCGGGACAGGGAAGGTCCTCTGGGGCCAACGTCCTGACTTTC.

The J gene is TRBJ2-1, the V gene TRBV7-2; D ambiguous. The CDR3 has 14 amino acids. V was clipped by 1 base and J by 4 bases, with 8 bases between them. Germline lookup yields CDR1 SGHTA and CDR2 FQGNSA. The CDR3 coding sequence is TGTGCCAGCAGCTTAGTTGCAGATTACAATGAGCAGTTCTTC. Its translation: CASSLVADYNEQFF.

V is TRBV4-3 and J is TRBJ2-1, with D possibly being TRBD2 (5 bases). CDR1 and CDR2 (germline): LGHNA, YSLEER. V dropped 1 base and J dropped 1 base, with 8 bases sitting between them. The CDR3 is 15 amino acids. The CDR3 DNA reads TGCGCCAGCAGCCAAGGGGGAGAGTCCTACAATGAGCAGTTCTTC. Amino acid sequence: CASSQGGESYNEQFF.

This clone was recorded a few times. J is TRBJ2-7 and V is TRBV10-2; TRBD2 might be the D (6 bases). The CDR3 loop spans 14 amino acids. Trimming took 2 bases from V and 2 from J, leaving 10 bases between them. In germline, CDR1 is WSHSY, CDR2 SAAADI. The CDR3: CASSERRDPYEQYF. The CDR3 region has the DNA TGCGCCAGCAGTGAGAGGAGGGATCCCTACGAGCAGTACTTC.

The chain is built from TRBV4-2 and TRBJ1-1, with D perhaps TRBD1 (6 bases). V was clipped by 4 bases and J by 3 bases, with 18 bases between them. The germline gives CDR1 LGHNA, CDR2 YNFKEQ. This CDR3 spans 16 amino acids. The CDR3 here is CASSPNSNRVDTEAFF. CDR3 nucleotides: TGTGCCAGCAGCCCAAACTCGAACAGGGTTGACACTGAAGCTTTCTTT.

V is TRBV19 and J is TRBJ1-5; no firm D call. This CDR3 is built from 15 residues. The germline CDR1 and CDR2 sequences are LNHDA and SQIVND (reference sequence). V was trimmed by 2 bases and J by 3 bases, leaving 11 bases between them. This chain's CDR3 is CASSIFLGDNQPQHF. Written as DNA, the CDR3 is TGTGCCAGTAGTATATTCTTGGGAGACAATCAGCCCCAGCATTTT.

The J gene is TRBJ1-1, the V gene TRBV6-1; 7 bases align to TRBD1. V dropped 3 bases and J dropped 4; count of bases not matched to a gene: 8. This CDR3 region has 15 residues. From germline, CDR1 is MNHNS and CDR2 SASEGT. In DNA form, the CDR3 reads TGTGCCAGCAGTGAGACAACAGACAGGGTCACTGAAGCTTTCTTT. Residues: CASSETTDRVTEAFF.

This clone has only one observation. A read error may produce the germline difference seen at one junction end. The genes are TRBV5-6 and TRBJ2-7, with D unclear. The CDR3 extends over 11 amino acids. Germline V gives CDR1 SGHDT, CDR2 YYEEEE. CDR3 amino acids: CASSLSSEQYF. The CDR3 DNA reads TGTGCCAGCAGCTTGTCCTCCGAGCAGTACTTC.